This passage covers 15 T cell receptor beta chains from one sample sequenced in a study of blood T cells in healthy people across ages. Then a second PCR, running roughly 7 to 11 cycles, was carried out with a sample-barcoded 5' primer and a J-beta primer mix. In TCRdb, the 5' RACE reads were re-called with MiXCR into one record per CDR3 protein. The table includes hundreds of thousands of distinct CDR3 sequences, roughly 60% detected once. The sample was blood. The receptors were sampled from a man in his thirties or forties in good health.

The chain joins TRBV4-2 to TRBJ2-4; 11 nucleotides agree with TRBD2. The DNA end favors TRBJ2-7, so the J call may be wrong. The CDR3 covers 16 residues. The germline V gene encodes CDR1 LGHNA and CDR2 YNFKEQ. CDR3 sequence (DNA): TGTGCCAGCAGCCGGAAACTAGCGGGGGACCACTACGAGCAGTACTTC. As protein: CASSRKLAGDHYEQYF.

This clonotype was counted ten times or more. J is TRBJ2-7 and V is TRBV29-1, with TRBD2 identical over 9 bases. CDR1 is SQVTM, CDR2 ANQGSEA, per germline. This CDR3 spans 13 amino acids. The junction had 2 bases not matched to a gene; V was cut back by 1 base and J by 4 bases. Here the CDR3 reads CSVEVTSGYEQYF. In DNA form, the CDR3 reads TGCAGCGTTGAAGTGACTAGCGGTTACGAGCAGTACTTC.

In the case of this clonotype: This may come from a read error, since a much larger clone is one base off. The rearrangement joins TRBV7-2 to TRBJ1-1, with D unresolved. Per the germline V gene, CDR1 is SGHTA and CDR2 is FQGNSA. This CDR3 region has 13 residues. The CDR3 is CAGSLTVWAEAFF. CDR3 DNA sequence: TGTGCCGGCAGCCTCACGGTCTGGGCTGAAGCTTTCTTT.

This chain uses TRBV20-1 with TRBJ1-2, with D possibly being TRBD1 (5 bases). V dropped 2 bases and J dropped 3 bases, with 10 bases sitting between them. This CDR3 has 13 residues. Germline V gene data show CDR1 as DFQATT and CDR2 as SNEGSKA (reference sequence). The DNA for the CDR3 is TGCAGTGCTAGATGGCAGGGACACTATGGCTACACCTTC. It yields the protein CSARWQGHYGYTF.

The J gene is TRBJ2-5, the V gene TRBV29-1; 7 nucleotides agree with TRBD1. Germline values: CDR1 SQVTM, CDR2 ANQGSEA. V gave up 1 base and J gave up 5 bases; unmatched junction bases: 4. The CDR3 contains 13 residues. The CDR3 DNA reads TGCAGCGTTGAAGGGGACAGTGGGGAGACCCAGTACTTC. Translation: CSVEGDSGETQYF.

V usage is TRBV11-1 and J usage is TRBJ2-3; D tentatively reads TRBD1 or TRBD2 (5 bases each). Germline lookup yields CDR1 SGHAT and CDR2 FQDESV (reference sequence). There are 16 residues in the CDR3. V lost 0 bases and J 0 bases, leaving 10 bases between the germline ends. The CDR3 loop is CASSLAGRRSTDTQYF. The CDR3 DNA is TGTGCCAGCAGCTTAGCGGGACGGAGAAGCACAGATACGCAGTATTTT.

This chain joins TRBV12-3 or TRBV12-4 and TRBJ2-1; the D gene is possibly TRBD1 (5 bases). The CDR3 has 13 amino acids. V lost 10 bases and J lost 5, with 15 bases in between. The CDR3 DNA sequence: TGTGCCACTAGGTGGGGCGCCCACAATGAGCAGTTCTTC. Its protein product is CATRWGAHNEQFF.

This chain joins TRBV29-1 and TRBJ2-2, with TRBD2 matching over 8 bases. CDR3 length equals 12 residues. Germline CDR1 is SQVTM and CDR2 is ANQGSEA. V lost 5 bases to trimming and J lost 6 bases; unmatched junction nucleotides: 2. CDR3 residues: CSVHGGAGELFF. The CDR3 DNA follows: TGCAGCGTTCACGGGGGGGCCGGGGAGCTGTTTTTT.

V gene TRBV18 combines with J gene TRBJ2-1, with 9 bases matching TRBD2. Trimming cost V 0 bases and J 0 bases; bases outside gene matches: 3. Germline V gene sequence: CDR1 KGHSH, CDR2 LQKENI. The CDR3 is 17 residues long. The CDR3 DNA follows: TGTGCCAGCTCACCACCGCTAGCGGGACTCTCCTACAATGAGCAGTTCTTC. Residues: CASSPPLAGLSYNEQFF.

The CDR3, as DNA: TGTGCCAGCAGTCAACGACTAGCGGTGTACCAAGAGACCCAGTACTTC. It encodes CASSQRLAVYQETQYF. V is TRBV27 and J is TRBJ2-5, with 9 bases matching TRBD2. The V segment lost 5 bases and the J segment 0 bases; nucleotides outside the gene matches: 7. The CDR3 consists of 16 residues. Per germline, CDR1 MNHEY and CDR2 SMNVEV (reference sequence).

The genes are TRBV18 and TRBJ2-7, with a weak D call TRBD2 (5 bases). Trimming stripped 5 bases from V and 0 bases from J, with 14 bases between. Germline V gene lookup returns CDR1 KGHSH and CDR2 LQKENI. The CDR3 covers 15 residues. The CDR3 reads CASSSDREGSYEQYF. CDR3 sequence (DNA): TGTGCCAGCTCATCTGACCGCGAGGGCTCCTACGAGCAGTACTTC.

The chain carries TRBV28 and TRBJ2-7; D uncertain. Trimming took off 5 bases at V and 5 bases at J, with 10 bases between the two ends. Germline V gene lookup returns CDR1 MDHEN and CDR2 SYDVKM. The CDR3 contains 12 residues. CDR3 residues: CASSPPWDEQYF. The CDR3 DNA sequence: TGTGCCAGCAGTCCTCCATGGGACGAGCAGTACTTC.

This clonotype was seen just once. The J gene is TRBJ2-4, the V gene TRBV18, with a possible D match to TRBD2 (6 bases). The J call may be faulty, since TRBJ2-7 better matches the DNA end. This CDR3 comprises 17 residues. Germline values: CDR1 KGHSH, CDR2 LQKENI. The CDR3 sequence is CASSPRAPGTGTYEQYF. The CDR3 DNA sequence: TGTGCCAGCTCACCGAGAGCTCCCGGGACTGGAACCTACGAGCAGTACTTC.

J is TRBJ2-4 and V is TRBV30, with D uncertain. The better agreement between TRBJ2-7 and the DNA end casts doubt on the J call. Germline CDR1 is GTSNPN and CDR2 is SVGIG (reference sequence). This CDR3 spans 15 amino acids. For the CDR3, the DNA is TGTGCCTGGAGTAAGCCCCCAACTCCCACGTACGAGCAGTACTTC. Translation: CAWSKPPTPTYEQYF.

Details on this clonotype: At one boundary the junction diverges from the germline segment, which might be a read error. The rearrangement links TRBV7-9 to TRBJ1-1; perhaps TRBD1 as D (5 bases). The CDR3 runs 13 residues. Per germline, CDR1 SEHNR and CDR2 FQNEAQ (reference sequence). CDR3 DNA sequence: TGTGCCAGCAGTTTAGCAGGGTACACTGAAGCTTTCTTT. Translation: CASSLAGYTEAFF.